These 14 T cell receptor beta chains came from one sample sequenced in a study of T cells after yellow fever vaccination. TCRdb recomputed calls from the 5' RACE reads with MiXCR, one row per CDR3 protein. The sample carries 310,000 or so distinct CDR3 sequences, 3.6% recorded once. Sample: PBMCs, taken on the day of the yellow fever booster vaccination. The receptor source for this set is a man aged 18 to 35 who received the YFV17D yellow fever vaccine.

This clonotype appeared many times. The rearrangement uses TRBV6-5 and TRBJ2-3, with TRBD2 matching 11 bases. Germline V gene sequence: CDR1 MNHEY, CDR2 SVGAGI. The CDR3 spans 14 residues. Germline trimming cut 6 bases from V and 1 base from J; bases unmatched to any gene: 0. Written as DNA, the CDR3 is TGTGCCAGCAGGACTAGCGGGGGCACAGATACGCAGTATTTT. Translating gives CASRTSGGTDTQYF.

There are many counts of this clonotype. V is TRBV6-2 or TRBV6-3 and J is TRBJ2-5, with D possibly matching TRBD2 (5 bases). The CDR3 is 13 amino acids. The germline gives CDR1 MNHEY, CDR2 SVGEGT. The V gene lost 0 bases and the J gene lost 5 bases, with 7 bases spanning the gap. For the CDR3, the DNA is TGTGCCAGCAGTTACTCGCGGGTGGAGACCCAGTACTTC. It yields the protein CASSYSRVETQYF.

This clonotype was counted many times. The chain combines TRBV20-1 with TRBJ2-6; D gene unclear. The germline gives CDR1 DFQATT, CDR2 SNEGSKA (reference sequence). Trimming took 3 bases from V and 0 from J, leaving 9 bases between them. The CDR3 loop spans 15 amino acids. The CDR3 is CSARAEYSGANVLTF. The CDR3 DNA reads TGCAGTGCTAGGGCGGAGTACTCTGGGGCCAACGTCCTGACTTTC.

This clonotype was observed a few times. The rearrangement uses TRBV12-3 or TRBV12-4 and TRBJ1-5; D remains unclear. V was pared by 5 bases and J by 7 bases, with 12 bases between. The CDR3 length is 13 residues. The CDR3 reads CASSDRAEQPQHF. DNA for the CDR3: TGTGCCAGCAGTGATAGGGCTGAGCAGCCCCAGCATTTT.

This clonotype was counted many times. The chain links TRBV5-1 to TRBJ1-2, with D perhaps matching TRBD1 (6 bases). The CDR3 has 13 residues. Germline CDR1 and CDR2: SGHRS and YFSETQ. V shed 7 bases and J shed 0 bases, with 10 bases lying between them. The CDR3 DNA is TGCGCCAGCGGGGGCCTTACTAACTATGGCTACACCTTC. This encodes CASGGLTNYGYTF.

The chain links TRBV11-2 to TRBJ2-2; 7 nucleotides match TRBD1. The V gene's germline CDR1 is SGHAT and CDR2 FQNNGV. The CDR3 is 15 amino acids. The ends lost 7 bases at V and 7 bases at J; junction bases unmatched: 12. DNA for the CDR3: TGTGCCAGCACCTCCGGGACAGAGTGGGGCGGGGAGCTGTTTTTT. Its protein product is CASTSGTEWGGELFF.

This clonotype was observed at least ten times. The V and J genes are TRBV20-1 and TRBJ2-4; D ambiguous. This CDR3 is built from 15 residues. The germline V gene encodes CDR1 DFQATT and CDR2 SNEGSKA (reference sequence). V gave up 1 base and J gave up 6 bases, with 16 bases separating them. The CDR3 region is CSARGWNVPGNIQYF. The CDR3 DNA reads TGCAGTGCTAGAGGTTGGAACGTACCGGGAAACATTCAGTACTTC.

This clonotype was detected ten times or more. V and J are TRBV21-1 and TRBJ2-5. TRBV21-1 counts as a pseudogene. The CDR3 is 15 residues long. DNA for the CDR3: TGTGCCAGCAGCAAAGTGACGGCAGAGCAAGAGACCCAGTACTTC. Residues: CASSKVTAEQETQYF.

This clonotype turned up a few times. The CDR3: CASSPPDRGYENTIYF. In DNA, the CDR3 is TGTGCCAGCAGCCCACCGGACAGGGGGTATGAAAACACCATATATTTT. This sequence joins TRBV9 and TRBJ1-3, with TRBD1 matching over 10 bases. Germline V gene sequence: CDR1 SGDLS, CDR2 YYNGEE. The junction had 10 bases not matched to a gene; V was cut back by 4 bases and J by 6 bases. This CDR3 has 16 amino acids.

The chain links TRBV19 to TRBJ1-2; D unclear. Germline CDR1 and CDR2: LNHDA and SQIVND (reference sequence). Trimming shortened V by 6 bases and J by 8 bases, and 10 bases separated the two germline ends. The CDR3 loop spans 11 amino acids. The CDR3 nucleotides are TGTGCCAGTAGAAATTGGATAGGCTACACCTTC. It encodes CASRNWIGYTF.

The gene calls are TRBV5-3 and TRBJ2-5, with 8 bases identical to TRBD2. TRBV5-3 is an open reading frame whose function is uncertain. The CDR3 runs 14 residues. Trimming removed 4 bases from V and 5 bases from J; junction bases left unmatched: 7. Here the CDR3 reads CARSVSGGPETQYF. The CDR3 coding sequence is TGTGCCAGAAGCGTTTCGGGGGGGCCGGAGACCCAGTACTTC.

CDR3 amino acids: CASTPWGDTQYF. The CDR3 bases are TGTGCCAGCACCCCATGGGGAGATACGCAGTATTTT. V and J are TRBV7-9 and TRBJ2-3; D gene uncertain. This CDR3 region has 12 residues. V was clipped by 7 bases and J by 5 bases, with 10 bases between them. Germline V gene lookup returns CDR1 SEHNR and CDR2 FQNEAQ (reference sequence).

This clonotype turned up a few times. This chain joins TRBV11-2 and TRBJ2-3; a possible D gene is TRBD1 (5 bases). V was clipped by 1 base and J by 4 bases, with 12 bases between them. Germline V gene data show CDR1 as SGHAT and CDR2 as FQNNGV. This CDR3 region has 15 residues. CDR3 bases: TGTGCCAGCAGCTTAGTCGGCAGGGTGGCAGATACGCAGTATTTT. Translated, it gives CASSLVGRVADTQYF. The whole variable domain, filled in from reference TRBV11-2 and TRBJ2-3, reads EAGVAQSPRYKIIEKRQSVAFWCNPISGHATLYWYQQILGQGPKLLIQFQNNGVVDDSQLPKDRFSAERLKGVDSTLKIQPAKLEDSAVYLCASSLVGRVADTQYFGPGTRLTVL.

This clonotype was counted only a few times. At one of its ends the junction is not consistent with the germline gene, which may arise from a read error. The CDR3 DNA sequence: TGTGCCAGCAGTTACGCGGTGGAGCTAGCGGTTACAGACACGCAGTATTTT. Translating gives CASSYAVELAVTDTQYF. This chain uses TRBV6-6 with TRBJ2-3; 7 bases are a match to TRBD2. The germline V gene has CDR1 MNHNY and CDR2 SVGAGI (reference sequence). CDR3 length: 17 amino acids.